The 31 T cell receptor beta chains in this list originate from one sample, sequenced in a study of shared clonotypes between healthy human individuals (dated by TCRdb to about 2020). The library came from the immunoSEQ multiplex PCR assay. TCRdb carries this immuneACCESS record with in-frame sequences only. Its versions omit some clonotypes, under half of them owing to an unresolved V gene in the studies checked, with the rest unexplained. The sample table records hundreds of thousands of clones; around 79% of these occur just once. In total, the top ten clones hold roughly an eighth of the sample. The sequenced sample consisted of PBMCs. These receptor sequences come from a woman aged 40 to 50 in good health. Some clones in this sample may be carry-over from other donors' samples.

V is TRBV27 and J is TRBJ1-2, with 11 nucleotides matching TRBD1. The CDR3 loop spans 14 amino acids. Looked up from germline, CDR1 is MNHEY and CDR2 is SMNVEV (reference sequence). V lost 5 bases, J lost 5 bases, and 4 bases stayed unmatched. CDR3 sequence: CASSRTGGRYGYTF. The CDR3 DNA follows: TGTGCCAGCAGTCGGACAGGGGGCAGGTATGGCTACACCTTC.

Points on this clone: Other DNA sequences from this sample encode an identical CDR3 as well. The chain carries TRBV7-2 and TRBJ2-5; D gene ambiguous. Trimming shortened V by 3 bases and J by 0 bases, and 11 bases separated the two germline ends. Germline V gives CDR1 SGHTA, CDR2 FQGNSA. The CDR3 is 15 amino acids. CDR3 amino acids: CASSLIRGNQETQYF. CDR3 bases: TGTGCCAGCAGCTTGATTCGAGGAAACCAAGAGACCCAGTACTTC.

The rearrangement links TRBV30 to TRBJ2-3; tentative D call: TRBD2 (5 bases). CDR1 GTSNPN and CDR2 SVGIG come from the germline V gene (reference sequence). CDR3 size: 13 residues. V was shortened by 0 bases and J by 6 bases, with 10 bases between the two germline ends. CDR3 region: CAWSVRPGDTQYF. CDR3 nucleotides: TGTGCCTGGAGTGTACGGCCGGGGGATACGCAGTATTTT.

This clone was counted once. V usage is TRBV7-2 and J usage is TRBJ1-6; D is possibly TRBD1 (5 bases). The CDR3 totals 15 residues. Germline lookup yields CDR1 SGHTA and CDR2 FQGNSA. V lost 5 bases and J 10 bases, leaving 18 bases between the germline ends. CDR3 residues: CASSTRSGAESPLHF. The DNA for the CDR3 is TGTGCCAGCAGCACACGGAGCGGGGCAGAGTCACCCCTCCACTTT. The variable domain in full, completed from reference TRBV7-2 and TRBJ1-6, reads GAGVSQSPSNKVTEKGKDVELRCDPISGHTALYWYRQSLGQGLEFLIYFQGNSAPDKSGLPSDRFSAERTGGSVSTLTIQRTQQEDSAVYLCASSTRSGAESPLHFGNGTRLTVT.

Note on this clone: Other DNA sequences from this sample encode an identical CDR3 as well. The chain is built from TRBV7-2 and TRBJ2-7; no clear D gene. Looked up from germline, CDR1 is SGHTA and CDR2 is FQGNSA. The CDR3 totals 12 residues. V was cut by 4 bases and J by 0 bases, with 4 bases left in between. CDR3: CASSSSSYEQYF. As DNA, the CDR3 is TGTGCCAGCAGCTCTAGCTCCTACGAGCAGTACTTC.

The genes are TRBV5-1 and TRBJ2-3; D call uncertain. Germline lookup yields CDR1 SGHRS and CDR2 YFSETQ. V dropped 2 bases and J dropped 1 base, with 17 bases sitting between them. The CDR3 is made up of 17 amino acids. The CDR3 bases are TGCGCCAGCAGCTTCACCAGACGGTCCGCAGGCACAGATACGCAGTATTTT. Translated: CASSFTRRSAGTDTQYF. The full variable domain, in which reference TRBV5-1 and TRBJ2-3 provide the parts outside the CDR3, is KAGVTQTPRYLIKTRGQQVTLSCSPISGHRSVSWYQQTPGQGLQFLFEYFSETQRNKGNFPGRFSGRQFSNSRSEMNVSTLELGDSALYLCASSFTRRSAGTDTQYFGPGTRLTVL.

The chain couples TRBV27 to TRBJ2-7; TRBD1 matches 7 bases. This CDR3 has 14 residues. The germline CDR1 and CDR2 sequences are MNHEY and SMNVEV (reference sequence). Germline trimming cut 5 bases from V and 1 base from J; bases unmatched to any gene: 5. In nucleotides, the CDR3 is TGTGCCAGCAGTGCCAGACAGGGATCCTACGAGCAGTACTTC. Translating gives CASSARQGSYEQYF.

CDR3 DNA sequence: TGTGCCAGTAGTCCAGGGACAGGGTATTCCGACACCGGGGAGCTGTTTTTT. Its translation: CASSPGTGYSDTGELFF. The chain uses TRBV19 and TRBJ2-2, with 9 bases matching TRBD1. The CDR3 extends over 17 amino acids. The ends lost 5 bases at V and 3 bases at J; junction bases unmatched: 10. Germline CDR1 reads LNHDA; CDR2 reads SQIVND (reference sequence).

The V and J genes are TRBV30 and TRBJ2-7; D remains unclear. The ends were cut back, 2 bases at V and 7 bases at J, with 12 bases in the middle. CDR1 GTSNPN and CDR2 SVGIG come from the germline V gene (reference sequence). CDR3 length: 12 residues. CDR3 loop: CAWSSSDVEQYF. CDR3 DNA: TGTGCCTGGAGTTCTTCGGATGTGGAGCAGTACTTC. Looking up the rest from reference TRBV30 and TRBJ2-7 gives the full variable domain: SQTIHQWPATLVQPVGSPLSLECTVEGTSNPNLYWYRQAAGRGLQLLFYSVGIGQISSEVPQNLSASRPQDRQFILSSKKLLLSDSGFYLCAWSSSDVEQYFGPGTRLTVT.

For this clone: Other DNA sequences from this sample encode an identical CDR3 as well. The chain has TRBV18 and TRBJ2-7, with TRBD1 identical over 9 bases. V lost 3 bases and J lost 4; bases outside the gene matches: 4. The CDR3 runs to 14 residues. Germline V gene data show CDR1 as KGHSH and CDR2 as LQKENI. CDR3: CASSPRDRAYEQYF. The CDR3 region has the DNA TGTGCCAGCTCACCCCGGGACAGGGCTTACGAGCAGTACTTC.

The gene calls are TRBV7-3 and TRBJ2-2; the D gene is possibly TRBD2 (5 bases). The V end lost 2 bases, the J end lost 6 bases, and 16 bases lay between the germline ends. The CDR3 sequence is 16 residues long. The germline V gene has CDR1 SGHTA and CDR2 FQGTGA. The CDR3 loop reads CASSLRLAGGPGELFF. Here the CDR3 DNA reads TGTGCCAGCAGCTTACGGTTGGCGGGTGGGCCCGGGGAGCTGTTTTTT.

The genes are TRBV30 and TRBJ2-1, with 14 bases lining up with TRBD2. This CDR3 is built from 17 residues. CDR1 and CDR2 (germline): GTSNPN, SVGIG (reference sequence). The J segment lost 12 bases and the V segment lost 0 bases, leaving 13 bases of the junction unmatched. The CDR3: CAWSVQGLAGEVRTQFF. The CDR3 coding sequence is TGTGCCTGGAGTGTACAGGGACTAGCGGGAGAGGTTCGGACGCAGTTCTTC.

This clone was found once. The chain has TRBV10-2 and TRBJ1-6; D is perhaps TRBD1 (5 bases). The ends were cut back, 4 bases at V and 7 bases at J, with 14 bases in the middle. The CDR3 has 15 residues. Germline V gene sequence: CDR1 WSHSY, CDR2 SAAADI. The CDR3 here is CASSGDRVTNSPLHF. CDR3 coding DNA: TGCGCCAGCAGTGGGGACCGAGTGACCAATTCACCCCTCCACTTT.

The V gene is TRBV27, the J gene TRBJ2-5; TRBD1 aligns across 10 bases. Germline CDR1 and CDR2: MNHEY and SMNVEV (reference sequence). This CDR3 region has 16 residues. The V segment lost 0 bases and the J segment 3 bases; nucleotides outside the gene matches: 4. The CDR3 reads CASSLSGGQGEETQYF. The CDR3 DNA reads TGTGCCAGCAGTTTATCTGGCGGACAGGGGGAAGAGACCCAGTACTTC.

There are many counts of this clone. The chain combines TRBV21-1 with TRBJ2-7; the D call of TRBD1 is as the table states it, not checked on the DNA. TRBV21-1 is a pseudogene segment. The CDR3 is made up of 14 amino acids. CDR3 loop: CASSIYRVWAEQYF. CDR3 coding DNA: TGTGCCAGCAGCATCTACAGGGTTTGGGCTGAGCAGTACTTC.

A word on this clone: Just one base apart from a much larger clone, this may be a read error. The same CDR3 is also encoded by other DNA sequences in this sample. The V call is TRBV28, the J call TRBJ2-7, with no clear D. The CDR3 runs to 12 residues. The germline V gene encodes CDR1 MDHEN and CDR2 SYDVKM. For the CDR3, the DNA is TGTGCCAGCAGTTTATTGGCTTACGAGCAGTATTTC. Its protein product is CASSLLAYEQYF. The full variable domain, with the rest looked up from reference TRBV28 and TRBJ2-7, is DVKVTQSSRYLVKRTGEKVFLECVQDMDHENMFWYRQDPGLGLRLIYFSYDVKMKEKGDIPEGYSVSREKKERFSLILESASTNQTSMYLCASSLLAYEQYFGPGTRLTVT.

This chain joins TRBV11-2 and TRBJ1-3, with D perhaps TRBD1 (5 bases). Germline CDR1 is SGHAT and CDR2 is FQNNGV. The CDR3 covers 14 residues. Trimming removed 5 bases at V and 0 bases at J, with 8 bases between. The CDR3 DNA is TGTGCCAGCAGCCGGACAAACTCTGGAAACACCATATATTTT. It specifies CASSRTNSGNTIYF.

This chain uses TRBV2 with TRBJ2-7; D gene uncertain. Germline V gives CDR1 SNHLY, CDR2 FYNNEI. The CDR3 runs to 11 residues. V lost 5 bases and J lost 4, with 6 bases in between. In nucleotides, the CDR3 is TGTGCCAGCAGTCTCGAGTACGAGCAGTACTTC. Amino acids: CASSLEYEQYF. Using reference TRBV2 and TRBJ2-7 for the parts outside the CDR3, the full variable domain is EPEVTQTPSHQVTQMGQEVILRCVPISNHLYFYWYRQILGQKVEFLVSFYNNEISEKSEIFDDQFSVERPDGSNFTLKIRSTKLEDSAMYFCASSLEYEQYFGPGTRLTVT.

This clone has more than one count but fewer than ten. The chain links TRBV29-1 to TRBJ1-2; 8 positions agree with TRBD1. J lost 6 bases, V lost 3 bases, and 6 bases had no gene match. The CDR3 spans 13 residues. Germline V lookup: CDR1 SQVTM, CDR2 ANQGSEA. The CDR3 DNA reads TGCAGCGTTGATTTTCAGGGGGCAGATGGCTACACCTTC. It is translated as CSVDFQGADGYTF. Full variable domain (rest looked up from reference TRBV29-1 and TRBJ1-2): SAVISQKPSRDICQRGTSLTIQCQVDSQVTMMFWYRQQPGQSLTLIATANQGSEATYESGFVIDKFPISRPNLTFSTLTVSNMSPEDSSIYLCSVDFQGADGYTFGSGTRLTVV.

The chain joins TRBV14 to TRBJ1-2, with 8 bases fitting TRBD1. Germline assignment: CDR1 SGHDN and CDR2 FVKESK. The J segment lost 0 bases and the V segment lost 1 base, leaving 4 bases of the junction unmatched. The CDR3 has 16 residues. CDR3 sequence: CASSQGATGANYGYTF. The CDR3 DNA reads TGTGCCAGCAGCCAAGGTGCGACAGGGGCTAACTATGGCTACACCTTC.

The chain carries TRBV7-2 and TRBJ2-1; TRBD2 aligns across 7 bases. Germline loops: CDR1 SGHTA, CDR2 FQGNSA. V shed 5 bases and J 7 bases; nucleotides not matched to a gene: 11. CDR3 length: 15 amino acids. The DNA of the CDR3 is TGTGCCAGCAGCGTCCGGAAGGGGACTATTAATGAGCAGTTCTTC. This translates into CASSVRKGTINEQFF.

The count of this clone is one. The chain has TRBV7-6 and TRBJ2-2; the match to TRBD1 covers 7 bases. The CDR3 covers 15 residues. Germline CDR1 is SGHVS and CDR2 is FNYEAQ. The J segment lost 4 bases and the V segment lost 7 bases, leaving 9 bases of the junction unmatched. CDR3 sequence reads: CASIRDRVGTGELFF. DNA for the CDR3: TGTGCCAGCATTCGCGACAGGGTTGGCACCGGGGAGCTGTTTTTT.

The V call is TRBV11-3, the J call TRBJ2-1; 11 bases align to TRBD2. Germline trimming cut 5 bases from V and 8 bases from J; bases unmatched to any gene: 8. Germline CDR1 SGHNT, CDR2 YENEEA. The CDR3 contains 15 residues. This CDR3 reads CASSVLAGVNHEQFF. The CDR3 DNA follows: TGTGCCAGCAGCGTACTAGCGGGAGTAAACCATGAGCAGTTCTTC. Using reference TRBV11-3 and TRBJ2-1 for the parts outside the CDR3, the full variable domain is EAGVVQSPRYKIIEKKQPVAFWCNPISGHNTLYWYLQNLGQGPELLIRYENEEAVDDSQLPKDRFSAERLKGVDSTLKIQPAELGDSAVYLCASSVLAGVNHEQFFGPGTRLTVL.

The chain recombines TRBV11-2 with TRBJ1-3; possibly TRBD1 for D (6 bases). Germline-derived CDR1 and CDR2 are SGHAT and FQNNGV. The CDR3 consists of 12 residues. V gave up 6 bases and J gave up 5 bases, with 8 bases separating them. The CDR3 protein is CASRGARNTIYF. The CDR3 DNA is TGTGCCAGCAGGGGGGCTCGAAACACCATATATTTT.

The chain has TRBV6-4 and TRBJ2-5, with TRBD1 as a possible D gene (6 bases). Trimming pared 7 bases from V and 2 bases from J, leaving 23 bases between. This CDR3 contains 17 residues. Germline loops: CDR1 MRHNA, CDR2 SNTAGT. The chain's CDR3 is CASTTPRGGREQETQYF. CDR3 DNA: TGTGCCAGCACCACCCCGCGAGGGGGAAGGGAACAAGAGACCCAGTACTTC.

V is TRBV18 and J is TRBJ2-6; a possible D gene is TRBD1 (6 bases). Trimming took 4 bases from V and 5 from J, leaving 21 bases between them. The germline V gene has CDR1 KGHSH and CDR2 LQKENI. CDR3 length: 18 residues. CDR3 sequence (DNA): TGTGCCAGCTCACGAACCTGGGACATTCAAAGTCGGGCCAACGTCCTGACTTTC. Translation: CASSRTWDIQSRANVLTF.

The chain has TRBV2 and TRBJ2-7, with 9 bases matching TRBD1. In germline, CDR1 is SNHLY, CDR2 FYNNEI. Trimming took 4 bases from V and 0 from J; bases not matched to a gene: 4. CDR3 length: 15 residues. The chain's CDR3 is CASSVRDRASYEQYF. In DNA, the CDR3 is TGTGCCAGCAGTGTCCGGGACAGGGCCTCCTACGAGCAGTACTTC.

Concerning this clone: Other DNA variants within this sample encode the same CDR3. CDR3 residues: CASSPPTDTQYF. CDR3 coding DNA: TGTGCCAGCTCACCTCCCACAGATACGCAGTATTTT. The chain is built from TRBV18 and TRBJ2-3; D not resolved. V shed 3 bases and J shed 2 bases, with 3 bases lying between them. Germline values: CDR1 KGHSH, CDR2 LQKENI. The CDR3 covers 12 residues.

V and J are TRBV5-1 and TRBJ1-2, with D possibly being TRBD1 (5 bases). V lost 2 bases to trimming and J lost 6 bases, with 11 bases between them. Germline CDR1 SGHRS, CDR2 YFSETQ. The CDR3 has 13 amino acids. CDR3 nucleotides: TGCGCCAGCAGCTTCAGGGATTGGGATGGCTACACCTTC. This gives the protein CASSFRDWDGYTF.

The V and J genes are TRBV29-1 and TRBJ1-1, with 7 bases that match TRBD1. The CDR3 is 14 residues long. Losses at the gene ends were 6 bases for V and 2 bases for J; bases not matched to a gene: 9. The germline CDR1 and CDR2 sequences are SQVTM and ANQGSEA. The CDR3 nucleotides read TGCAGCGTGGGGCAGGGGGTCATTAACACTGAAGCTTTCTTT. This codes for CSVGQGVINTEAFF.

V and J are TRBV2 and TRBJ2-5, with D possibly being TRBD1 or TRBD2 (5 bases each). Germline lookup yields CDR1 SNHLY and CDR2 FYNNEI. This CDR3 comprises 13 residues. With 6 bases removed from V and 5 bases from J, the gap between germline ends came to 13 bases. CDR3 DNA: TGTGCCAGCAGGGGACCATCAGGGGAGACCCAGTACTTC. It is translated as CASRGPSGETQYF. Using reference TRBV2 and TRBJ2-5 for the parts outside the CDR3, the full variable domain is EPEVTQTPSHQVTQMGQEVILRCVPISNHLYFYWYRQILGQKVEFLVSFYNNEISEKSEIFDDQFSVERPDGSNFTLKIRSTKLEDSAMYFCASRGPSGETQYFGPGTRLLVL.